This section outlines one T cell receptor (beta chain) sequence together with its context. The clone's antigen remains unknown. No base quality information exists; no much larger clone differs at one position. The source of the sample is a study of shared clonotypes between healthy human individuals (dated by TCRdb to between 2020 and 2021). With regard to the full study: Three men and two women, aged 18 to 49 years, made up the cohort. Leukapheresis yielded between about 0.94 and 9.5 billion PBMCs per donor. For each donor, CD4 naive and CD4 memory were each run on three plates, CD8 naive on two plates, and CD8 memory on one plate. To estimate repertoire size and how much clonotypes are shared between individuals, the study performed deep sequencing of blood TCR repertoires from roughly five healthy adults. Libraries were prepared and TCR repertoires were sequenced by different laboratories using diverse techniques, in order to increase sequencing depth and limit assay-specific biases. What the research found in general, with its limitations: Based on pairwise subsampling, the degree of clonotype sharing among donors was expected to be affected by sequencing depth. Sampling was restricted to blood, and TCR repertoires in tissues likely differ from the TCR repertoires found in blood. Naive subsets generally had larger estimated clonotype richness than memory subsets. The small number of donors limited the genetic and exposure-history diversity represented. Compared with non-shared clonotypes, the clonotypes found in all four sorted-subset donors had higher generation probabilities. About 5% of naive CD4, around 3.5% of naive CD8, 2.3% of memory CD4, and 0.35% to 0.4% of memory CD8 clonotypes were shared across several donors. Even with the large sequencing depth, rarefaction of the sorted-subset datasets indicated that sequencing was incomplete.

Trimming takes 5 bases from V and 4 bases from J, and the germline ends sit 15 bases apart. CDR1 and CDR2, looked up from the germline V gene, are SNHLY and FYNNEI. The CDR3 has 15 amino acids, counting the end cysteine and phenylalanine. This entry keeps only the CDR3 DNA: 45 bases, framed from base 1. Using the deep immunoSEQ assay, multiplex PCR amplified TCR CDR3 regions from genomic DNA. For each cell subset, the extracted genomic DNA was distributed evenly across all wells of several immunoSEQ 96-well plates, and each plate served as one replicate. Each replicate PCR for sorted subsets received around 200 ng genomic DNA, equal to tens of thousands of T cell genomes. Purified libraries were quantified with a Qubit 3.0 fluorometer, sized on a Bioanalyzer 2100, and re-quantified with the KAPA Library Quantification kit. Each immunoSEQ 96-well plate was sequenced on its own single-read 150-cycle Illumina NextSeq 550 flow cell. Per the authors' processing: Because the immunoSEQ output held only junctional sequences and lacked quality scores, the filtering could not match the filtering applied to full-length reads. Sequences were annotated with PyIR, a Python wrapper for IgBLAST v1.9, using IMGT germline references to assign V/J genes and CDR3. Any read was removed if the V/J assignment was weak (E-value above 1e-6), the CDR3 was missing, or the read contained stop codons, out-of-frame junctions, or ambiguous translated residues. V3J clonotypes were defined as sequences sharing the same inferred V gene, J gene, and CDR3 amino acid sequence. The percentage overlap between two repertoires was calculated by dividing the number of shared unique clonotypes by the size of the smaller repertoire. Richness of each repertoire was evaluated using RTK rarefaction, the Chao1 estimator, and Recon v2.1 estimates of unobserved clonotypes. For all TCRbeta clonotypes obtained by the gDNA method from a few donors, generation probabilities were computed with OLGA. In its TCRdb copy, this immuneACCESS table keeps in-frame sequences only and misses some clones. Where compared with another copy, unresolved V genes explain less than half of these, and the others have no known cause. The V and J calls and the clone size are those of that table, but D and trimming were determined from the DNA. This sample has approximately 2,000,000 clones in its table, and about nine tenths of those were observed once. The ten most abundant clones make up 0.37% of the sample.

Donors were healthy HIV-negative adults with no recently reported acute infections or vaccinations. All donors were Caucasian adults living in Nashville, Tennessee, USA. Magnetic negative selection was used to enrich CD4+ T cells, after which naive cells were positively selected on CD45RA and the negative fraction became the memory subset. After blood collection by leukapheresis, PBMCs were isolated using Ficoll-Histopaque density gradient centrifugation and then cryopreserved in the vapor phase of liquid nitrogen. Analytical flow cytometry was used to check the purity and quantity of each magnetically sorted T cell population. Genomic DNA was isolated from every sorted fraction and measured by UV absorbance on a Nanodrop 2000c.

The sequence links TRBV2 to TRBJ2-1; the D segment could be TRBD2, given 5 matching bases. This TCR was sampled from a man aged 18 to 29 in good health. Some clones in this sample may be carry-over from other donors' samples. The sequencing sample was made of naive CD4+ T cells from PBMCs. Reading the label with the study, this specimen's cell subset or site is: CD45RA+ positively selected. The CDR3 here reads CASSTTSRGYNEQFF. The nucleotide sequence reads as follows: TGTGCCAGCAGTACTACTTCCCGGGGATACAATGAGCAGTTCTTC.